The 30 T cell receptor beta chains below all came from one sample that was sequenced in a study of blood T cell repertoires in COVID-19. Data came from immunoSEQ multiplex PCR; TCRdb stores just in-frame clones and leaves some out. The sample has roughly 200,000 clones; around 85% are singletons. The sequenced sample consisted of PBMCs or T cells enriched from blood (not recorded which). These receptors were taken from a man aged 40-50 years who had recovered from COVID-19.

This clone was seen only once. The J gene is TRBJ2-1, the V gene TRBV5-1; 7 bases match TRBD2. The V segment lost 0 bases and the J segment 10 bases; nucleotides outside the gene matches: 13. CDR1 and CDR2 from the germline V gene are SGHRS and YFSETQ. The CDR3 totals 16 residues. For the CDR3, the DNA is TGCGCCAGCAGCTTGGCCAGGGCGGGAGAAGTTAAAGAGCAGTTCTTC. It encodes CASSLARAGEVKEQFF.

V and J are TRBV10-1 and TRBJ2-6; no definite D call. V dropped 8 bases and J dropped 0 bases, with 8 bases sitting between them. Germline lookup yields CDR1 WNHNN and CDR2 SYGVQD (reference sequence). The CDR3 covers 14 residues. CDR3 nucleotide sequence: TGCGCCAGCTTGTCGAGCTCTGGGGCCAACGTCCTGACTTTC. Its protein is CASLSSSGANVLTF.

The rearrangement links TRBV19 to TRBJ2-5; no clear D. Trimming cost V 4 bases and J 4 bases, with 10 bases left between them. Germline lookup yields CDR1 LNHDA and CDR2 SQIVND (reference sequence). The CDR3 runs 13 residues. This chain's CDR3 is CASSRIRGETQYF. The DNA of the CDR3 is TGTGCCAGTAGTAGAATAAGAGGAGAGACCCAGTACTTC.

The chain carries TRBV30 and TRBJ1-2; D is perhaps TRBD1 (6 bases). Deletions cut 2 bases from V and 8 bases from J, with 18 bases between. The germline V gene encodes CDR1 GTSNPN and CDR2 SVGIG (reference sequence). This CDR3 is built from 14 residues. The CDR3 here is CAWSTRDTSNGYTF. CDR3 bases: TGTGCCTGGAGTACCCGGGACACCTCCAACGGCTACACCTTC.

The chain has TRBV15 and TRBJ1-3; D is uncertain. The CDR3 consists of 15 residues. Looked up from germline, CDR1 is LNHNV and CDR2 is YYDKDF (reference sequence). V lost 0 bases and J lost 7, with 13 bases in between. CDR3 region: CATSRDRVGGNTIYF. CDR3 bases: TGTGCCACCAGCAGAGATCGGGTAGGAGGGAACACCATATATTTT.

The chain recombines TRBV10-3 with TRBJ2-3; 12 positions agree with TRBD2. V gave up 5 bases and J gave up 3 bases; unmatched junction bases: 9. The CDR3 consists of 17 residues. CDR1 and CDR2 from the germline V gene are ENHRY and SYGVKD. The chain's CDR3 is CAISPGLAGRRTDTQYF. For the CDR3, the DNA is TGTGCCATCAGTCCGGGACTAGCGGGTAGGAGGACAGATACGCAGTATTTT.

The CDR3 DNA reads TGTGCCAGCAGCGCCCCGGGACAGGGGCGAGGCTACACCTTC. Protein product: CASSAPGQGRGYTF. The V gene is TRBV5-4, the J gene TRBJ1-2; TRBD1 matches at 10 bases. CDR1 is SGHNT and CDR2 is YYREEE in the germline V gene (reference sequence). The CDR3 contains 14 residues. V lost 4 bases, J lost 8 bases, and 8 bases stayed unmatched.

The CDR3 loop reads CASSLKTGPTYEQYF. CDR3 DNA: TGTGCCAGCAGCTTAAAGACAGGGCCTACCTACGAGCAGTACTTC. The chain employs TRBV7-9 and TRBJ2-7, with 7 bases aligning to TRBD1. The CDR3 is 15 amino acids. V gave up 2 bases and J gave up 2 bases; unmatched junction bases: 6. The germline V gene has CDR1 SEHNR and CDR2 FQNEAQ (reference sequence).

At least ten counts were recorded for this clone. This sample includes further DNA sequences coding for the same CDR3. V is TRBV6-5 and J is TRBJ2-7; 11 positions agree with TRBD2. From germline, CDR1 is MNHEY and CDR2 SVGAGI. Trimming cost V 2 bases and J 0 bases; bases outside gene matches: 0. This CDR3 is built from 15 residues. This CDR3 reads CASSYTSGSSYEQYF. In DNA form, the CDR3 reads TGTGCCAGCAGTTACACTAGCGGGAGCTCCTACGAGCAGTACTTC.

The chain employs TRBV3-1 (or the pseudogene TRBV3-2) and TRBJ1-4; D gene ambiguous. V was clipped by 2 bases and J by 5 bases, with 12 bases between them. The CDR3 has 15 amino acids. Per germline, CDR1 LGHDT and CDR2 YNNKEL (reference sequence). The CDR3 region is CASSQRGVGNEKLFF. The CDR3 DNA follows: TGTGCCAGCAGCCAACGAGGCGTCGGAAATGAAAAACTGTTTTTT.

This clone was found a few times. V usage is TRBV30 and J usage is TRBJ1-2, with 9 bases matching TRBD1. The CDR3 is 13 residues long. Germline-derived CDR1 and CDR2 are GTSNPN and SVGIG (reference sequence). Trimming cost V 5 bases and J 8 bases; bases outside gene matches: 9. The CDR3 here is CAWLGQGSRGYTF. The DNA for the CDR3 is TGTGCCTGGTTGGGACAGGGCTCTCGGGGCTACACCTTC.

The chain is built from TRBV10-3 and TRBJ1-1; 7 positions agree with TRBD1. J lost 1 base, V lost 7 bases, and 9 bases had no gene match. From germline, CDR1 is ENHRY and CDR2 SYGVKD. The CDR3 is 15 amino acids. CDR3 in amino acids: CAITDGQEGNTEAFF. CDR3 sequence (DNA): TGTGCCATCACCGACGGACAGGAAGGGAACACTGAAGCTTTCTTT.

The chain employs TRBV7-9 and TRBJ1-6; TRBD1 matches 7 bases. Losses at the gene ends were 8 bases for V and 10 bases for J; bases not matched to a gene: 8. Germline CDR1 reads SEHNR; CDR2 reads FQNEAQ (reference sequence). The CDR3 sequence is 13 residues long. The CDR3 region is CASGTAFNSPLHF. The CDR3 DNA reads as TGTGCCAGCGGGACAGCCTTTAACTCACCCCTCCACTTT. Complete variable domain (other parts from reference TRBV7-9 and TRBJ1-6): DTGVSQNPRHKITKRGQNVTFRCDPISEHNRLYWYRQTLGQGPEFLTYFQNEAQLEKSRLLSDRFSAERPKGSFSTLEIQRTEQGDSAMYLCASGTAFNSPLHFGNGTRLTVT.

The rearrangement links TRBV6-1 to TRBJ2-7; TRBD1 matches 12 bases. With V trimmed by 3 bases and J by 6 bases, 3 bases remained unmatched. The CDR3 consists of 14 residues. CDR1 MNHNS and CDR2 SASEGT come from the germline V gene. The CDR3 coding sequence is TGTGCCAGCAGTGACCGGGACAGGGGGCGCGAGCAGTACTTC. Its protein is CASSDRDRGREQYF.

The chain's CDR3 is CASRSERERNIQYF. CDR3 in DNA: TGTGCCAGTAGATCTGAGCGGGAAAGAAACATTCAGTACTTC. The V and J genes are TRBV19 and TRBJ2-4; 7 nucleotides agree with TRBD2. The CDR3 covers 14 residues. V was clipped by 6 bases and J by 6 bases; unmatched bases: 8. Germline V CDR1 and CDR2: LNHDA, SQIVND (reference sequence).

The rearrangement uses TRBV7-2 and TRBJ1-1; D is perhaps TRBD1 (5 bases). Germline CDR1 is SGHTA and CDR2 is FQGNSA. V lost 5 bases to trimming and J lost 1 base, with 17 bases between them. The CDR3 is 16 amino acids. CDR3 DNA: TGTGCCAGCAGCCCCGCAATGACAGTTGGGAACACTGAAGCTTTCTTT. It translates to CASSPAMTVGNTEAFF. The full variable domain, with the rest looked up from reference TRBV7-2 and TRBJ1-1, is GAGVSQSPSNKVTEKGKDVELRCDPISGHTALYWYRQSLGQGLEFLIYFQGNSAPDKSGLPSDRFSAERTGGSVSTLTIQRTQQEDSAVYLCASSPAMTVGNTEAFFGQGTRLTVV.

This chain links TRBV7-2 with TRBJ2-5; D might be TRBD2 (5 bases). This CDR3 region has 14 residues. V was cut by 3 bases and J by 1 base, with 9 bases left in between. CDR1 SGHTA and CDR2 FQGNSA come from the germline V gene. This CDR3 is CASSFMRAQETQYF. The CDR3, as DNA: TGTGCCAGCAGCTTCATGAGGGCCCAAGAGACCCAGTACTTC. Drawing the rest from reference TRBV7-2 and TRBJ2-5, the complete variable domain is GAGVSQSPSNKVTEKGKDVELRCDPISGHTALYWYRQSLGQGLEFLIYFQGNSAPDKSGLPSDRFSAERTGGSVSTLTIQRTQQEDSAVYLCASSFMRAQETQYFGPGTRLLVL.

The V and J genes are TRBV9 and TRBJ2-7; perhaps TRBD1 as D (6 bases). Deletions cut 3 bases from V and 5 bases from J, with 18 bases between. Germline CDR1 SGDLS, CDR2 YYNGEE. The CDR3 has 15 residues. CDR3 bases: TGTGCCAGCAGCGCCTCCCCAGGGGAGTATGACGAGCAGTACTTC. This sequence encodes CASSASPGEYDEQYF. Drawing the rest from reference TRBV9 and TRBJ2-7, the complete variable domain is DSGVTQTPKHLITATGQRVTLRCSPRSGDLSVYWYQQSLDQGLQFLIQYYNGEERAKGNILERFSAQQFPDLHSELNLSSLELGDSALYFCASSASPGEYDEQYFGPGTRLTVT.

In DNA, the CDR3 is TGTGCCAGCAGCACGGGACAGGGCGAATTGGAGACCCAGTACTTC. Its protein is CASSTGQGELETQYF. J is TRBJ2-5 and V is TRBV7-9; 9 bases line up with TRBD1. Trimming removed 5 bases from V and 5 bases from J; junction bases left unmatched: 9. CDR1 is SEHNR and CDR2 is FQNEAQ in the germline V gene (reference sequence). This CDR3 is 15 amino acids long.

Comment on this clone: This could be a read error, since a much larger clone is one nucleotide away. Other DNA variants within this sample encode the same CDR3. J is TRBJ1-5 and V is TRBV5-6; D unclear. The germline V gene has CDR1 SGHDT and CDR2 YYEEEE. The V and J ends lost 0 bases and 4 bases respectively, with 5 bases between them. This CDR3 region has 13 residues. The CDR3 loop reads CASSLGVNQPQHF. DNA for the CDR3: TGTGCCAGCAGCTTGGGAGTTAATCAGCCCCAGCATTTT.

This clone was counted between two and nine times. The chain has TRBV19 and TRBJ1-5; D unresolved. This CDR3 is 17 amino acids long. Deletions cut 5 bases from V and 6 bases from J, with 23 bases between. Germline V gene sequence: CDR1 LNHDA, CDR2 SQIVND (reference sequence). CDR3 DNA: TGTGCCAGTAGTCCCCGGAGCGGGAGAAGACAAAGTCAGCCCCAGCATTTT. Its translation: CASSPRSGRRQSQPQHF.

This clone was seen only once. V usage is TRBV5-1 and J usage is TRBJ2-7; perhaps TRBD1 as D (5 bases). The CDR3 has 15 amino acids. Germline loops: CDR1 SGHRS, CDR2 YFSETQ. The V and J ends lost 0 bases and 2 bases respectively, with 12 bases between them. The CDR3 sequence is CASSLAAGHPYEQYF. The CDR3 region has the DNA TGCGCCAGCAGCTTGGCCGCCGGACACCCCTACGAGCAGTACTTC.

This sequence joins TRBV7-9 and TRBJ1-1; 10 nucleotides agree with TRBD1. The CDR3 sequence is 14 residues long. Per the germline V gene, CDR1 is SEHNR and CDR2 is FQNEAQ (reference sequence). With V trimmed by 5 bases and J by 1 base, 1 base remained unmatched. The CDR3 loop is CASSRTGGNTEAFF. CDR3 coding DNA: TGTGCCAGCAGCAGGACAGGGGGGAACACTGAAGCTTTCTTT.

The table lists this clone with a count of one. The chain couples TRBV7-3 to TRBJ2-6; D may be TRBD1 (6 bases). The V and J ends lost 1 base and 0 bases respectively, with 16 bases between them. This CDR3 contains 19 residues. Germline V CDR1 and CDR2: SGHTA, FQGTGA. DNA for the CDR3: TGTGCCAGCAGCTTAAACCACGGACAGTTCATCTCTGGGGCCAACGTCCTGACTTTC. Translation gives CASSLNHGQFISGANVLTF.

This chain uses TRBV29-1 with TRBJ2-3; a possible D gene is TRBD2 (6 bases). V lost 4 bases and J 1 base, leaving 12 bases between the germline ends. This CDR3 region has 14 residues. The V gene's germline CDR1 is SQVTM and CDR2 ANQGSEA. This CDR3 is CSVVWGLRTDTQYF. CDR3 coding DNA: TGCAGCGTTGTATGGGGACTTCGCACAGATACGCAGTATTTT.

The V and J genes are TRBV18 and TRBJ1-2, with TRBD1 matching over 9 bases. The junction had 17 bases not matched to a gene; V was cut back by 2 bases and J by 1 base. The CDR3 consists of 20 residues. The germline V gene encodes CDR1 KGHSH and CDR2 LQKENI. The CDR3 loop reads CASSPVPRPGTGLGNYGYTF. The CDR3 DNA is TGTGCCAGCTCACCAGTCCCTCGTCCCGGGACAGGGCTGGGTAACTATGGCTACACCTTC.

This clone has a single count. The chain couples TRBV5-5 to TRBJ2-7, with TRBD1 matching 9 bases. Germline V gives CDR1 SGHKS, CDR2 YYEKEE (reference sequence). With V trimmed by 4 bases and J by 5 bases, 10 bases remained unmatched. CDR3 length: 15 amino acids. CDR3: CASSPGTGRRNEQYF. The CDR3 bases are TGTGCCAGCAGCCCGGGGACAGGGCGAAGGAACGAGCAGTACTTC.

V gene TRBV19 combines with J gene TRBJ2-5; TRBD1 matches at 7 bases. Germline CDR1 is LNHDA and CDR2 is SQIVND (reference sequence). CDR3 length equals 15 residues. V shed 5 bases and J 5 bases; nucleotides not matched to a gene: 11. The CDR3 DNA follows: TGTGCCAGTAGTGCTTCAGGGGGAATAGCGGAGACCCAGTACTTC. This encodes CASSASGGIAETQYF.

The rearrangement uses TRBV2 and TRBJ2-1; 7 nucleotides line up with TRBD2. CDR3 length equals 13 residues. J lost 7 bases, V lost 9 bases, and 9 bases had no gene match. Germline V gene sequence: CDR1 SNHLY, CDR2 FYNNEI. Here the CDR3 reads CASERSSGNEQFF. CDR3 in DNA: TGTGCCAGTGAGCGTTCTAGCGGAAATGAGCAGTTCTTC.

This clone has only a few counts. A read error may produce the germline difference seen at one junction end. The chain couples TRBV19 to TRBJ1-2, with D maybe TRBD1 (5 bases). The CDR3 spans 14 residues. CDR1 LNHDA and CDR2 SQIVND come from the germline V gene (reference sequence). CDR3 sequence (DNA): TGTGCCAGCAAGCTAGGACACACCATTTATGACTACACCTTC. The encoded protein is CASKLGHTIYDYTF.